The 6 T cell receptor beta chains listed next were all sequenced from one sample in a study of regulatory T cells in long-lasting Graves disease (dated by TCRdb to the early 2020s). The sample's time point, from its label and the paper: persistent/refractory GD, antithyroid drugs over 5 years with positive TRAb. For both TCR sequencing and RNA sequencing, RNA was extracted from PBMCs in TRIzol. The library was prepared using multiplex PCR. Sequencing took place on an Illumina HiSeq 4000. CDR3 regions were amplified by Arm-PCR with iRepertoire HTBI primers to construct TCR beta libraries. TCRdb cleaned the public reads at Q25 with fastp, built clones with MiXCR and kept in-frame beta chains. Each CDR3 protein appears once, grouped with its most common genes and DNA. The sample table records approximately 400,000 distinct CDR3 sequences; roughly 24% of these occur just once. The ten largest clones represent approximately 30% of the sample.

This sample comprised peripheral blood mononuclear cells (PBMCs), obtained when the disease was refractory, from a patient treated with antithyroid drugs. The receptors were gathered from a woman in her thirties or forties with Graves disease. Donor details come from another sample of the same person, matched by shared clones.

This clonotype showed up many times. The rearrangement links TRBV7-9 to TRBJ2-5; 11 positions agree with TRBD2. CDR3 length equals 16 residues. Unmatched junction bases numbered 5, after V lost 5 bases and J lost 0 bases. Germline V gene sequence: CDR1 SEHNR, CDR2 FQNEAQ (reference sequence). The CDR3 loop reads CASSRGTSGNQETQYF. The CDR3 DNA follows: TGTGCCAGCAGCCGAGGGACTAGCGGTAACCAAGAGACCCAGTACTTC.

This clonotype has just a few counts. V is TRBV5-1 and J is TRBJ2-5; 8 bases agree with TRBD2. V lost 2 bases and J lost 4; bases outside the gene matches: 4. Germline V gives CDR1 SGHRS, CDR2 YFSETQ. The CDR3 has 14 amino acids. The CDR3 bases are TGCGCCAGCAGCTTTACGACTAGCGTAGAGACCCAGTACTTC. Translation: CASSFTTSVETQYF.

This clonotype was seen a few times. The CDR3: CSARDMGGLSTDTQYF. The CDR3 DNA sequence: TGCAGTGCTAGAGATATGGGGGGACTTAGCACAGATACGCAGTATTTT. J is TRBJ2-3 and V is TRBV20-1; a possible D gene is TRBD2 (6 bases). Trimming took 0 bases from V and 0 from J, leaving 13 bases between them. There are 16 residues in the CDR3. In germline, CDR1 is DFQATT, CDR2 SNEGSKA (reference sequence).

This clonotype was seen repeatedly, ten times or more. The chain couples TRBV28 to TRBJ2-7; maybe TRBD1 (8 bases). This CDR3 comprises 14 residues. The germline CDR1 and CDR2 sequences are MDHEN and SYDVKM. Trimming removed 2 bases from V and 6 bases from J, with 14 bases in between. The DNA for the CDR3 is TGTGCCAGCAGTTTAACAGGGGGGGGTATCGAGCAGTACTTC. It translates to CASSLTGGGIEQYF.

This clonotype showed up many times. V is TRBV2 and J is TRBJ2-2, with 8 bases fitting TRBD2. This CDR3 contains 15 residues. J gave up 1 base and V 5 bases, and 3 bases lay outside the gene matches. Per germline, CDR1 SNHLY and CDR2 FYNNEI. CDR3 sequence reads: CASSLAGRNTGELFF. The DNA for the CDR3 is TGTGCCAGCAGTCTAGCGGGCCGGAACACCGGGGAGCTGTTTTTT. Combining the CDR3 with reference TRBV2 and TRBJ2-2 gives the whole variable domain EPEVTQTPSHQVTQMGQEVILRCVPISNHLYFYWYRQILGQKVEFLVSFYNNEISEKSEIFDDQFSVERPDGSNFTLKIRSTKLEDSAMYFCASSLAGRNTGELFFGEGSRLTVL.

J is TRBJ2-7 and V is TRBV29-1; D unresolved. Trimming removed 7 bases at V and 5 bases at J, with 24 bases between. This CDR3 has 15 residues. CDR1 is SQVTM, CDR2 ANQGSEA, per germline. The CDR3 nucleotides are TGCAGCGCCACCACTCGAAGAGGTTTATGGAACGAGCAGTACTTC. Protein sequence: CSATTRRGLWNEQYF.